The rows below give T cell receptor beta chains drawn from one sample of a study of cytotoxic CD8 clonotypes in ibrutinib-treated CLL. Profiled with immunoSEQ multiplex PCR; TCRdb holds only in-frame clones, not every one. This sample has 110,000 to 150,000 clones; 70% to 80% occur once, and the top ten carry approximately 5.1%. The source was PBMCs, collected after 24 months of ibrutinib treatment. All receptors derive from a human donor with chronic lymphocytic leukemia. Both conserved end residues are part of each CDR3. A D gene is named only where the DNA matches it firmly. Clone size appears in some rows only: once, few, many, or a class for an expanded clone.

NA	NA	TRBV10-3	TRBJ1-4	CAISGDVNEKLFF	TGTGCCATCAGTGGGGATGTTAATGAAAAACTGTTTTTT
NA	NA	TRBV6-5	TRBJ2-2	CASSPRGGTGELFF	TGTGCCAGCAGCCCCAGGGGGGGCACCGGGGAGCTGTTTTTT
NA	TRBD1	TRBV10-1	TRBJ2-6	CASSEGGRGLSGANVLTF	TGCGCCAGCAGTGAGGGGGGCAGGGGGCTTTCTGGGGCCAACGTCCTGACTTTC
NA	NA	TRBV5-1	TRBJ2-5	CASSLGGPQETQYF	TGCGCCAGCAGCTTGGGGGGGCCCCAAGAGACCCAGTACTTC
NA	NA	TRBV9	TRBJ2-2	CASSVVGRGGGELFF	TGTGCCAGCAGCGTAGTTGGCAGGGGTGGCGGGGAGCTGTTTTTT
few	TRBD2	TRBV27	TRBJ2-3	CASSPSWAGAGDTQYF	TGTGCCAGCAGTCCCAGTTGGGCGGGAGCGGGAGATACGCAGTATTTT
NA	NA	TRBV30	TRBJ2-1	CAWSVLAEQFF	TGTGCCTGGAGTGTATTGGCAGAGCAGTTCTTC
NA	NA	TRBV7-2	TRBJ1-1	CASSLGWDGVVAFF	TGTGCCAGCAGCTTAGGTTGGGATGGGGTGGTAGCTTTCTTT
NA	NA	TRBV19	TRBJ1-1	CASGNRNTEAFF	TGTGCCAGTGGAAACAGGAACACTGAAGCTTTCTTT
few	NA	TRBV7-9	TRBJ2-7	CASSSRWVNWGEQYF	TGTGCCAGCAGCTCCAGATGGGTCAACTGGGGCGAGCAGTACTTC
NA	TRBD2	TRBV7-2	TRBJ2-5	CASSLVGQGGPSQETQYF	TGTGCCAGCAGCTTAGTTGGGCAGGGAGGGCCGAGTCAAGAGACCCAGTACTTC
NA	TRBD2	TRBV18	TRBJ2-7	CASSPPRGGGSYEQYF	TGTGCCAGCTCACCACCCCGCGGGGGTGGGTCCTACGAGCAGTACTTC
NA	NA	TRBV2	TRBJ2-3	CASSAGPGTDTQYF	TGTGCCAGCAGCGCGGGACCCGGCACAGATACGCAGTATTTT
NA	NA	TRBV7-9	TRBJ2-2	CAGRGAGSTGELFF	TGTGCCGGGCGTGGGGCAGGTAGCACCGGGGAGCTGTTTTTT
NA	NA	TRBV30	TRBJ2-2	CAWSGGQTGELFF	TGTGCCTGGAGTGGAGGCCAGACCGGGGAGCTGTTTTTT
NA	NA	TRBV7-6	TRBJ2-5	CASSWGVNQETQYF	TGTGCCAGCAGCTGGGGGGTGAACCAAGAGACCCAGTACTTC
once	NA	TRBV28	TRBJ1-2	CASIQDRVHGYTF	TGTGCCAGCATCCAGGATCGAGTCCATGGCTACACCTTC
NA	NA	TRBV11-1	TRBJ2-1	CASTLRAGRSYNEQFF	TGTGCCAGCACCCTCCGGGCTGGAAGATCCTACAATGAGCAGTTCTTC
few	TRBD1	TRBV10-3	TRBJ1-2	CASQQGADYGYTF	TGTGCCAGTCAACAGGGGGCGGACTATGGCTACACCTTC
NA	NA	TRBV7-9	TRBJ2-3	CASSRTQGSRTDTQYF	TGTGCCAGCAGCCGAACCCAGGGGTCGCGCACAGATACGCAGTATTTT
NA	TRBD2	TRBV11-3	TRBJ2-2	CASSPGQRGGSGELFF	TGTGCCAGCAGCCCAGGCCAGCGGGGGGGCAGCGGGGAGCTGTTTTTT
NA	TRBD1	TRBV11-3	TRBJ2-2	CASSPGTGRGGELFF	TGTGCCAGCAGCCCCGGGACAGGGAGGGGCGGGGAGCTGTTTTTT
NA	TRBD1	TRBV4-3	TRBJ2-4	CASSPTPDRAGNIQYF	TGCGCCAGCAGCCCGACCCCCGACAGGGCGGGAAACATTCAGTACTTC
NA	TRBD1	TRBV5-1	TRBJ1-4	CASRTGQGTTNEKLFF	TGCGCCAGCAGAACGGGACAGGGGACAACTAATGAAAAACTGTTTTTT
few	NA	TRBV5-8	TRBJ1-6	CASSFVGVWTPLHF	TGTGCCAGCAGCTTTGTGGGGGTTTGGACACCCCTCCACTTT
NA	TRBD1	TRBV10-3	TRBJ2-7	CAIRGRTGDPYEQYF	TGTGCCATCAGGGGCCGGACAGGGGACCCCTACGAGCAGTACTTC
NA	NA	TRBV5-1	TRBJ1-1	CASSRGTVGTEAFF	TGCGCCAGCAGCCGGGGGACCGTCGGCACTGAAGCTTTCTTT
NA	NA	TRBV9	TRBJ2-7	CASSQVVGEQYF	TGTGCCAGCAGCCAAGTAGTGGGGGAGCAGTACTTC
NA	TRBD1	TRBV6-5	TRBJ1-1	CASTRTGRAEAFF	TGTGCCAGCACTCGGACAGGGAGGGCTGAAGCTTTCTTT
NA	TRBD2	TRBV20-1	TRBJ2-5	CSARAGVTQYF	TGCAGTGCCAGGGCGGGAGTGACCCAGTACTTC
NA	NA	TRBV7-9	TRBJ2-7	CASSPPPPHEQYF	TGTGCCAGCAGCCCGCCCCCCCCACACGAGCAGTACTTC
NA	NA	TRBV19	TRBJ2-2	CASSTLRQGGTGELFF	TGTGCCAGTAGTACTCTGAGACAGGGAGGCACCGGGGAGCTGTTTTTT
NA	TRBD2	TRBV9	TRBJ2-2	CASSVAAGANTGELFF	TGTGCCAGCAGCGTAGCTGCGGGAGCGAACACCGGGGAGCTGTTTTTT
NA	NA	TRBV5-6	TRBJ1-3	CASSLGGGARGSGNTIYF	TGTGCCAGCAGCTTGGGCGGGGGCGCCAGGGGCTCTGGAAACACCATATATTTT
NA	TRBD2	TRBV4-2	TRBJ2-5	CASSPGLAGGWQETQYF	TGTGCCAGCAGCCCCGGACTAGCGGGAGGTTGGCAAGAGACCCAGTACTTC
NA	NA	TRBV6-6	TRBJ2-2	CASKRDTGELFF	TGTGCCAGCAAAAGGGATACCGGGGAGCTGTTTTTT
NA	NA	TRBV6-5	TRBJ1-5	CASSPGPGPQHF	TGTGCCAGCAGCCCCGGGCCCGGGCCCCAGCATTTT
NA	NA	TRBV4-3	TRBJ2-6	CASSQGQYSGANVLTF	TGCGCCAGCAGCCAAGGGCAATACTCTGGGGCCAACGTCCTGACTTTC
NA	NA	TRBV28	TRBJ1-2	CASSTGPLGYGYTF	TGTGCCAGCAGTACAGGGCCGCTAGGCTATGGCTACACCTTC
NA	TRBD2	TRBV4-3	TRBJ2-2	CASSPVPSGAGWGELFF	TGCGCCAGCAGCCCAGTCCCTAGCGGGGCCGGGTGGGGGGAGCTGTTTTTT